A selection of T cell receptor beta chains follows, all from one sample in a study of T cells in Graves' hyperthyroidism and ophthalmopathy. TCRdb fed the multiplex PCR reads into MiXCR, producing one record per CDR3 protein. Here the sample spans 500,000 to 550,000 distinct CDR3 sequences, less than 25% being singletons. Material for sequencing was blood. The receptors here all came from a man aged 18 to 30 with Graves' hyperthyroidism. The CDR3 runs from the conserved cysteine through the conserved F or W. The D gene is left open where the match is weak. Rows may omit the clone size; those that give it use once, few, many or a size class.

cdr3_nt,cdr3_aa,j_call,v_call,d_call,clone_size
TGTGCCAGCAGTAAGTGGACAGGGGATAAAGAGACCCAGTACTTC,CASSKWTGDKETQYF,TRBJ2-5,TRBV27,TRBD1,NA
TGCAGTGCTCCGCTCTTAAACAGGGCCGAAGCTTTCTTT,CSAPLLNRAEAFF,TRBJ1-1,TRBV20-1,NA,many
TGTGCCAGCAGTTTATCGACAGGGGGTCCCTACGAGCAGTACTTC,CASSLSTGGPYEQYF,TRBJ2-7,TRBV27,TRBD1,many
TGTGCCAGCATTAACAGGGAAGGGAGAAACACTGAAGCTTTCTTT,CASINREGRNTEAFF,TRBJ1-1,TRBV6-5,NA,many
TGTGCCTGGAGCGCCGGGACAGGGGGCTTCGGGGGCTATGGCTACACCTTC,CAWSAGTGGFGGYGYTF,TRBJ1-2,TRBV30,TRBD1,NA
TGTGCCAGCAGTTACGTAGCGGGGGCGACCTACGAGCAGTACTTC,CASSYVAGATYEQYF,TRBJ2-7,TRBV6-2/TRBV6-3,TRBD2,many
TGTGCCAGCAGCGGAAGGTTAGAAGCTTTCTTT,CASSGRLEAFF,TRBJ1-1,TRBV7-9,NA,many
TGTGCCACCAGTGACACGGGTCGACGGGCCGGGGAGCTGTTTTTT,CATSDTGRRAGELFF,TRBJ2-2,TRBV24-1,NA,many
TGTGCCAGCAGTTTGGGACGGCTGAACACCGGGGAGCTGTTTTTT,CASSLGRLNTGELFF,TRBJ2-2,TRBV12-3/TRBV12-4,NA,many
TGTGCCAGCAGTTTAGCGGGGAGCGACACCTACGAGCAGTACTTC,CASSLAGSDTYEQYF,TRBJ2-7,TRBV28,NA,once
TGTGCCAGCAGTTACTTCGCACGGGGGACCGGGGAGCTGTTTTTT,CASSYFARGTGELFF,TRBJ2-2,TRBV6-5,NA,NA
TGTGCCAGCAGCCAAGACACGAACACTGAAGCTTTCTTT,CASSQDTNTEAFF,TRBJ1-1,TRBV28,NA,many
TGTGCCAGCATCGGGGACAGCTTCTACGAGCAGTACTTC,CASIGDSFYEQYF,TRBJ2-7,TRBV28,TRBD1,NA
TGCGCCAGCAGCTTGGATGAGGGTTACTATGGCTACACCTTC,CASSLDEGYYGYTF,TRBJ1-2,TRBV5-1,NA,few
TGTGCCAGCAGTTACCCAGGGGGGCGGGCCGGGGAGCTGTTTTTT,CASSYPGGRAGELFF,TRBJ2-2,TRBV6-5,NA,NA
TGTGCCAGCAGTTATTCTACAGGGGGTTTGGTCGCGGAGCTGTTTTTT,CASSYSTGGLVAELFF,TRBJ2-2,TRBV6-5,TRBD1,NA
TGTGCCAGCAGTTTAAGAGGCCGAAGAAATTCACCCCTCCACTTT,CASSLRGRRNSPLHF,TRBJ1-6,TRBV6-5,NA,many
TGTGCCAGTAGTATAGGTTACGGGGGGCAAGAGACCCAGTACTTC,CASSIGYGGQETQYF,TRBJ2-5,TRBV19,TRBD2,many
TGTGCCAGCAGTGAAGCGCCCACACTTTCCGGGGAGCTGTTTTTT,CASSEAPTLSGELFF,TRBJ2-2,TRBV2,NA,few
TGTGCCAGCAGTTACTTGACTAGCGGGCGAGAGACCCAGTACTTC,CASSYLTSGRETQYF,TRBJ2-5,TRBV6-5,TRBD2,NA
TGTGCCAGTAGTAATTTGGGGGACTACGAGCAGTACTTC,CASSNLGDYEQYF,TRBJ2-7,TRBV19,NA,many
TGTGCCAGCAGCCCCCGGGACAGGGGTGTCTACGAGCAGTACTTC,CASSPRDRGVYEQYF,TRBJ2-7,TRBV7-9,TRBD1,NA
TGTGCCAGCAGTTACAGGGGGTTCAATCAGCCCCAGCATTTT,CASSYRGFNQPQHF,TRBJ1-5,TRBV28,TRBD1,NA
TGTGCCAGCAGTCTTGGACAGGGGATTTCGGAGCAGTACTTC,CASSLGQGISEQYF,TRBJ2-7,TRBV9,TRBD1,many
TGTGCCAGTAGTCTCCACGCTGACTACGAGCAGTACTTC,CASSLHADYEQYF,TRBJ2-7,TRBV19,NA,NA
TGCGCCAGCAGCTTGAGCTGGATCATGAACACTGAAGCTTTCTTT,CASSLSWIMNTEAFF,TRBJ1-1,TRBV5-1,NA,once
TGTGCTAGTGGTCCCATTAGGGGTTCTGAAGCTTTCTTT,CASGPIRGSEAFF,TRBJ1-1,TRBV12-5,NA,NA
TGTGCCGCCAGCTCCAGGGGGACCGGGGAGCTGTTTTTT,CAASSRGTGELFF,TRBJ2-2,TRBV15,TRBD1,few
TGTGCTAGTGGTTTTGAGCCCGGGGGTCGGGACACTGAAGCTTTCTTT,CASGFEPGGRDTEAFF,TRBJ1-1,TRBV12-5,NA,many
TGTGCCAGCCGCTTAGCAGGGTCTTCCTACGAGCAGTACTTC,CASRLAGSSYEQYF,TRBJ2-7,TRBV7-8,NA,NA
TGTGCCAGCAGTCCAGGGGCCATCTACACTGAAGCTTTCTTT,CASSPGAIYTEAFF,TRBJ1-1,TRBV12-3/TRBV12-4,NA,many
TGTGCCAGCAGCGCAGGGACCTGGAACCCTGAAGCTTTCTTT,CASSAGTWNPEAFF,TRBJ1-1,TRBV5-6,NA,few